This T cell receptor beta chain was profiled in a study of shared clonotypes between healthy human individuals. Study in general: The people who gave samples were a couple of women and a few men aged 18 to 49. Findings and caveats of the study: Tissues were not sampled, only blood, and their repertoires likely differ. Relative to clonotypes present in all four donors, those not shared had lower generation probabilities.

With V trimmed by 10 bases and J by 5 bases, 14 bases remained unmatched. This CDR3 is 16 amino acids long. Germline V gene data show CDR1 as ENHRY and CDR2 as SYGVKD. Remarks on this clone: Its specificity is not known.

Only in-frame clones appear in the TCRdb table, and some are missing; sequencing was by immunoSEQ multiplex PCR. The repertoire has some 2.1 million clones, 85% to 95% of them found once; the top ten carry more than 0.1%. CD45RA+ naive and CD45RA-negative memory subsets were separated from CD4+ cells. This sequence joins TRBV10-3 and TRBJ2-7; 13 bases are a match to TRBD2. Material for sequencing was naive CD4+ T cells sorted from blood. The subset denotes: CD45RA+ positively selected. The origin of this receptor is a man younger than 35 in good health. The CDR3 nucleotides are TGTGCCACCGGACTAGCGGGAGTAAGTGTGGTCAACGAGCAGTACTTC. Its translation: CATGLAGVSVVNEQYF.